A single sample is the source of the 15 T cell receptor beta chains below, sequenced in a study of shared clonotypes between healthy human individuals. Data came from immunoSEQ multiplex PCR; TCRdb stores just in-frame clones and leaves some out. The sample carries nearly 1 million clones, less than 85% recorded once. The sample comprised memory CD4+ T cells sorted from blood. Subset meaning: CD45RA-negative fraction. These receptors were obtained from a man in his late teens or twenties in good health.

Written as DNA, the CDR3 is TGTGCCAGCAGTCCCCGACTAGCGAAGGCCGCAGATACGCAGTATTTT. Translated, it gives CASSPRLAKAADTQYF. The gene calls are TRBV27 and TRBJ2-3, with 8 bases identical to TRBD2. The germline gives CDR1 MNHEY, CDR2 SMNVEV (reference sequence). J lost 4 bases, V lost 5 bases, and 11 bases had no gene match. This CDR3 has 16 amino acids.

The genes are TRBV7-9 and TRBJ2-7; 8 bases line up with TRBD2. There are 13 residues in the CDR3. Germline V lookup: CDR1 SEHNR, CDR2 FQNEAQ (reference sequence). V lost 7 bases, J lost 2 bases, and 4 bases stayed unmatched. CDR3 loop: CASKSGGTYEQYF. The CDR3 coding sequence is TGTGCCAGCAAGTCGGGAGGGACCTACGAGCAGTACTTC.

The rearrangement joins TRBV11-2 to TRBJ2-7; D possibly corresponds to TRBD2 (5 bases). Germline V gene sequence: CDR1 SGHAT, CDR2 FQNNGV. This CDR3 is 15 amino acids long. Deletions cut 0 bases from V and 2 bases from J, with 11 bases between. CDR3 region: CASSLDIRGPYEQYF. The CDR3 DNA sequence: TGTGCCAGCAGCTTAGATATTAGAGGGCCCTACGAGCAGTACTTC.

The CDR3 is CASSSWGLFADTQYF. DNA for the CDR3: TGTGCCAGCAGCTCGTGGGGCCTTTTCGCAGATACGCAGTATTTT. The V and J genes are TRBV9 and TRBJ2-3; D perhaps matches TRBD1 (5 bases). The CDR3 length is 15 residues. V was pared by 4 bases and J by 4 bases, with 16 bases between. The V gene's germline CDR1 is SGDLS and CDR2 YYNGEE.

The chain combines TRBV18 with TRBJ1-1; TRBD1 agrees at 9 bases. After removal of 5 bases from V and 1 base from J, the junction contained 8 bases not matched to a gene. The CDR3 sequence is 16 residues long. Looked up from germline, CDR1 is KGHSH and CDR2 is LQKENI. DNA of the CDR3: TGTGCCAGCTCATCGGGACAGGGAGTGAGGAACACTGAAGCTTTCTTT. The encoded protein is CASSSGQGVRNTEAFF.

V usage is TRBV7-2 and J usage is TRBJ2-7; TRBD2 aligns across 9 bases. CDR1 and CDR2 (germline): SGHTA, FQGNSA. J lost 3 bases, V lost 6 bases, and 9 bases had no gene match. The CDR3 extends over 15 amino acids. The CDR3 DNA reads TGTGCCAGCAGTTCCCAGCGGGGGGCCGTCTACGAGCAGTACTTC. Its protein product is CASSSQRGAVYEQYF.

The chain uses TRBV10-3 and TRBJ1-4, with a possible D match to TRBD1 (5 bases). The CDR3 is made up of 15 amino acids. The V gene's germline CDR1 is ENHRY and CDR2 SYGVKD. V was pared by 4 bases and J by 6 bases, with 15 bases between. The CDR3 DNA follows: TGTGCCATCAGTGGCAGAGGACAAGGTGATGAAAAACTGTTTTTT. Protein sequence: CAISGRGQGDEKLFF.

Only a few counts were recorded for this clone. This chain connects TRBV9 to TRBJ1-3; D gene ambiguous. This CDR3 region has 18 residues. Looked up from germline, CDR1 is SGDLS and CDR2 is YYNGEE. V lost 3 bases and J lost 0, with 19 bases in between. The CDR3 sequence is CASSALSNGGSSGNTIYF. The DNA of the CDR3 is TGTGCCAGCAGCGCCCTTTCTAATGGCGGGAGCTCTGGAAACACCATATATTTT.

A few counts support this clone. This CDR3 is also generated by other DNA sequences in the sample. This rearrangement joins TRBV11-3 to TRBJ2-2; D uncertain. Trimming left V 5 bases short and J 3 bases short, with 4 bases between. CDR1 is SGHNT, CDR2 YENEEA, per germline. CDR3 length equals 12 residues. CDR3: CASSPYTGELFF. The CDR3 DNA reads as TGTGCCAGCAGCCCTTACACCGGGGAGCTGTTTTTT.

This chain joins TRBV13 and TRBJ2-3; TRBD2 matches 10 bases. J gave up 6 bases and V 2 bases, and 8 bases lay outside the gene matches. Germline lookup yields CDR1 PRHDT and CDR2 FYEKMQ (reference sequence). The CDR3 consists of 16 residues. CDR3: CASSLLLAGRVDTQYF. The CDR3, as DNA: TGTGCCAGCAGCTTACTACTAGCGGGGCGCGTGGATACGCAGTATTTT. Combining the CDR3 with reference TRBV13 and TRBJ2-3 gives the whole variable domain AAGVIQSPRHLIKEKRETATLKCYPIPRHDTVYWYQQGPGQDPQFLISFYEKMQSDKGSIPDRFSAQQFSDYHSELNMSSLELGDSALYFCASSLLLAGRVDTQYFGPGTRLTVL.

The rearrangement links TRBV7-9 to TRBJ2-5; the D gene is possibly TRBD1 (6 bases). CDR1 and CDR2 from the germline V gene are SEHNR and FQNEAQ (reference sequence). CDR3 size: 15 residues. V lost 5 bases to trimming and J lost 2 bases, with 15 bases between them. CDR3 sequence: CASSQGTAQQETQYF. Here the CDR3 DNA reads TGTGCCAGCAGCCAGGGGACCGCACAACAAGAGACCCAGTACTTC.

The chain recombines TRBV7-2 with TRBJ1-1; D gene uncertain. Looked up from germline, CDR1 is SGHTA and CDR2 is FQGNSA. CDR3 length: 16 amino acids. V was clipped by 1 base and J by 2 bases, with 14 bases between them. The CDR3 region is CASSLVLGLRNTEAFF. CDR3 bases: TGTGCCAGCAGCTTAGTACTAGGACTACGAAACACTGAAGCTTTCTTT.

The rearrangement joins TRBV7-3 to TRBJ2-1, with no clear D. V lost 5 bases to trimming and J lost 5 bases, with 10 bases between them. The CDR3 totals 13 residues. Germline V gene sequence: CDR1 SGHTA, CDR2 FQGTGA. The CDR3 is CASSPRRNNEQFF. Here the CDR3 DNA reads TGTGCCAGCAGCCCCCGACGGAACAATGAGCAGTTCTTC.

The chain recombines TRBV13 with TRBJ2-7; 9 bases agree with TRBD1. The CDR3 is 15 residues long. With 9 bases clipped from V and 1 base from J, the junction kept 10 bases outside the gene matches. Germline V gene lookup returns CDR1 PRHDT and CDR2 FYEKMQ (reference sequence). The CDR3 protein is CASKSTGGASYEQYF. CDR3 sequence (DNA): TGTGCCAGTAAGTCGACAGGGGGAGCTTCCTACGAGCAGTACTTC.

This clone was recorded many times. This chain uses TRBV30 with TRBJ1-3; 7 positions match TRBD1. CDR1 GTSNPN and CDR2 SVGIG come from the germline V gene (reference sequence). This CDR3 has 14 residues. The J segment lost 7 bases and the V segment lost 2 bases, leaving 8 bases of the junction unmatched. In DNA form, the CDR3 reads TGTGCCTGGAGTATTTCCGACAGGGCGAACACCATATATTTT. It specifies CAWSISDRANTIYF.